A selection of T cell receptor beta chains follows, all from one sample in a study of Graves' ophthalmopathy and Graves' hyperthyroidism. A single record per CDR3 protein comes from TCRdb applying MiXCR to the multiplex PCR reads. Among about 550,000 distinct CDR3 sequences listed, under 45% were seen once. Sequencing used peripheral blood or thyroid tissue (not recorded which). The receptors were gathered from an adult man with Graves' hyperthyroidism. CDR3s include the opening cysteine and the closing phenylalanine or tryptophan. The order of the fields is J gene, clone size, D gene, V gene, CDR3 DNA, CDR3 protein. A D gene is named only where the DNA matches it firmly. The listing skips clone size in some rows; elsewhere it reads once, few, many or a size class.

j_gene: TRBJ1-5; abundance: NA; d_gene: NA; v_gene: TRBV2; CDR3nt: TGTGCTAGAGAGGGGTACGGCAATCAGCCCCAGCATTTT; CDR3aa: CAREGYGNQPQHF
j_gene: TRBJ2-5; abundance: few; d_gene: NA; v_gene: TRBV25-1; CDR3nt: TGTGCCACCTCGGAGAGGGATTTCCAAGAGACCCAGTACTTC; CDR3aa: CATSERDFQETQYF
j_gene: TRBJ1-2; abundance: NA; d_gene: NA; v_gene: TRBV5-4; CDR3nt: TGTGCCAGCAGCTCACTAGCGGGGGGGTATGGCTACACCTTC; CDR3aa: CASSSLAGGYGYTF
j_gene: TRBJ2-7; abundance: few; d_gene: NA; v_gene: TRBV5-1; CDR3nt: TGCGCCAGCAGACCCATAGCAGGAAGGGCCTCCTACGAGCAGTACTTC; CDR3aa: CASRPIAGRASYEQYF
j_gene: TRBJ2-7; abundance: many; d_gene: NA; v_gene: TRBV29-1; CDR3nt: TGCAGCGCCGGGGCCAGAGGCTACGAGCAGTACTTC; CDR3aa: CSAGARGYEQYF
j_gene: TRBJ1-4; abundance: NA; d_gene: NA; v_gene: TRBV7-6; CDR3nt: TGTGCCAGCGGACGAGTTTTCGGGGAAAAACTGTTTTTT; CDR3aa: CASGRVFGEKLFF
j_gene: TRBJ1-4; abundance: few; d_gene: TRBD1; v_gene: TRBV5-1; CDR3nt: TGCGCCAGCGCCGAAACAGGGGGAACTAATGAAAAACTGTTTTTT; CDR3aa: CASAETGGTNEKLFF
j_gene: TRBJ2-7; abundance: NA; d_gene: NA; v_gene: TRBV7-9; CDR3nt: TGTGCCAGCAGCCCGCCGGCCTACGAGCAGTACTTC; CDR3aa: CASSPPAYEQYF
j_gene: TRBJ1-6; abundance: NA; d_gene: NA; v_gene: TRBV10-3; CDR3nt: TGTGCCAGCACGTCGCCAGCGGCCGCTTACAATTCACCCCTCCACTTT; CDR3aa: CASTSPAAAYNSPLHF
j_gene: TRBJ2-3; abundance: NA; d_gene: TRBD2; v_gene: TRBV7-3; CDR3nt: TGTGCCAGCGCCCAAACTAGCGGGAGTACTGCAGATACGCAGTATTTT; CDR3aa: CASAQTSGSTADTQYF
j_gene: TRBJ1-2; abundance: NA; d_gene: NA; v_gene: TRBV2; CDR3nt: TGTGCCAGCAGTGAACGACCACTTGGCTACACCTTC; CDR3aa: CASSERPLGYTF
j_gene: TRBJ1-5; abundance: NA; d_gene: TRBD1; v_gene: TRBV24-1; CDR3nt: TGTGCCGTTTCATTAACAGGGGAGGGCAATCAGCCCCAGCATTTT; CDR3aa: CAVSLTGEGNQPQHF
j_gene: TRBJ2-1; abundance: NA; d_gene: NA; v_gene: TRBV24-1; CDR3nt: TGTGCCACCAGTGATCGGGCAGACTTCTACAATGAGCAGTTCTTC; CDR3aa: CATSDRADFYNEQFF
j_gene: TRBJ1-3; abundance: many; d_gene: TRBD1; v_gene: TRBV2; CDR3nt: TGTGCCAGCACCGATGACAGGGGAGGAGACACCATATATTTT; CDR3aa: CASTDDRGGDTIYF
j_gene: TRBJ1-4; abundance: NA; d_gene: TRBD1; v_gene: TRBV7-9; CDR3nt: TGTGCCAGCAGTTTGGGGAACAGGGGTACTGAAAAACTGTTTTTT; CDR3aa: CASSLGNRGTEKLFF
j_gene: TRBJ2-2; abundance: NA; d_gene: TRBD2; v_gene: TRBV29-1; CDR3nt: TGCAGCGCCAGGACTAGCGCGTCCGGGGAGCTGTTTTTT; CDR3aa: CSARTSASGELFF
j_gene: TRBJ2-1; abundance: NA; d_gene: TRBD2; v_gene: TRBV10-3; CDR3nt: TGTGCCATCAGTGAGTCTAGCGGGAGCTGGCAGTTCTTC; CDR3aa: CAISESSGSWQFF
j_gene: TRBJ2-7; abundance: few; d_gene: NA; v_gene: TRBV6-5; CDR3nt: TGTGCCAGCAGCTTAGACAGCCGTTTGATTTACGAGCAGTACTTC; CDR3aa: CASSLDSRLIYEQYF
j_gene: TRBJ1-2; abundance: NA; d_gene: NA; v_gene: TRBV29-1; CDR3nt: TGCAGCGTTCCCGGGACAATGACAGACACTAACTATGGCTACACCTTC; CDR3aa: CSVPGTMTDTNYGYTF
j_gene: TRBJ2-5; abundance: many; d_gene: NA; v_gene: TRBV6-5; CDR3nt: TGTGCCAGCAGACCAAGAGCAGGGATCCACTACCAAGAGACCCAGTACTTC; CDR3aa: CASRPRAGIHYQETQYF
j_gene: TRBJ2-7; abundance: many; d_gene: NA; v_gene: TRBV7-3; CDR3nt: TGTGCCAGCAGCCCCGGTTTAGGGTCCTACGAGCAGTACTTC; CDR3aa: CASSPGLGSYEQYF
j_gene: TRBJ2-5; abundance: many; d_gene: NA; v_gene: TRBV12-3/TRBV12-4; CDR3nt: TGTGCCAGCAGGGGTGGACAGTTTGTCGAGGAGACCCAGTACTTC; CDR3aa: CASRGGQFVEETQYF
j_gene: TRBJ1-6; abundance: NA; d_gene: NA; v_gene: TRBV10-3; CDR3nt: TGTGCCATCAGTGAGAAGCCGCTCTCCAATAATTCACCCCTCCACTTT; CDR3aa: CAISEKPLSNNSPLHF
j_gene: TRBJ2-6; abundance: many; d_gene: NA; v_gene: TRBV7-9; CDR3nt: TGTGCCAGCAGCTTTCTCGGGCGCTCTGGGGCCAACGTCCTGACTTTC; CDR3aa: CASSFLGRSGANVLTF
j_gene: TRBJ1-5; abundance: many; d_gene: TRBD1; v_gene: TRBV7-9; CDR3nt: TGTGCCAGCAGCTTCGTACAGGGGGGAGGAAATCAGCCCCAGCATTTT; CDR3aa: CASSFVQGGGNQPQHF
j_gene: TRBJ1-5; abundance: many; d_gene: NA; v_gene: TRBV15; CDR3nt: TGTGCCACCAGCAGAGATTGGCGGGGTTCCCATCAGCCCCAGCATTTT; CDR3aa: CATSRDWRGSHQPQHF
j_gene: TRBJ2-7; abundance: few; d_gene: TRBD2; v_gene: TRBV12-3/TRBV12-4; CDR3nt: TGTGCCAGCAGTACTAGGACTAGCGGAGCCTACGAGCAGTACTTC; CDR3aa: CASSTRTSGAYEQYF
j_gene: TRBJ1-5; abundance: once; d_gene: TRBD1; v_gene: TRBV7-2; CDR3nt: TGTGCCAGCAGCTCCACCGGGACAGTTGGTCAGCCCCGGCATTTT; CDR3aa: CASSSTGTVGQPRHF
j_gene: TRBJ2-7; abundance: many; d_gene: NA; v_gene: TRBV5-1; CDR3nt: TGCGCCAGCAGTCAGAGTTTGGGATACGAGCAGTACTTC; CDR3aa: CASSQSLGYEQYF
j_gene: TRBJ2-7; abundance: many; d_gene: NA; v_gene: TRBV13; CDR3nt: TGTGCCAGCAGTTTCCCCCGGGGCGAGCAGTACTTC; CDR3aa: CASSFPRGEQYF
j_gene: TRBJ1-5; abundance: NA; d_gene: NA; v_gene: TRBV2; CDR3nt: TGTGCCAGCAGTGAATTGGGCAGGGGACGAGGCCAGCCCCAGCATTTT; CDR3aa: CASSELGRGRGQPQHF
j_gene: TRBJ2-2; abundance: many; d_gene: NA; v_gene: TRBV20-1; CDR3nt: TGCAGTGCTATCGGGGGAAACACCGGGGAGCTGTTTTTT; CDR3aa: CSAIGGNTGELFF
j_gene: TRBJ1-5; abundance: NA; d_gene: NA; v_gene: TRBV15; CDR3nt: TGTGCCACCAGCAGAGGCGGGGGGGGCCAGCCCCAGCATTTT; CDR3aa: CATSRGGGGQPQHF
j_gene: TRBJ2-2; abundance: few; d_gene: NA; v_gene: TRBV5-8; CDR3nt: TGTGCCAGCAGCTCCGGCCAAACCGGGGAGCTGTTTTTT; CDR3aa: CASSSGQTGELFF
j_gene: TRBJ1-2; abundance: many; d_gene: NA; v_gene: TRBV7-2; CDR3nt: TGTGCCAGCAGCTTATCGTTAGCTAACTATGGCTACACCTTC; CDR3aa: CASSLSLANYGYTF
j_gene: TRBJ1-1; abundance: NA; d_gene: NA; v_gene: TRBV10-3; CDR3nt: TGTGCCATCAGTGAGACAGGGACGAACACTGAAGCTTTCTTT; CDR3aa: CAISETGTNTEAFF
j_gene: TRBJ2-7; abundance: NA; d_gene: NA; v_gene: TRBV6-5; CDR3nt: TGTGCCAGCAGATACAGGGCCCGCTACGAGCAGTACTTC; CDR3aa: CASRYRARYEQYF
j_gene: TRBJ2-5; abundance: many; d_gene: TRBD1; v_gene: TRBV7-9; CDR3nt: TGTGCCAGCAGCTCGACACCGAACAGGGGCCAAGAGACCCAGTACTTC; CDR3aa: CASSSTPNRGQETQYF
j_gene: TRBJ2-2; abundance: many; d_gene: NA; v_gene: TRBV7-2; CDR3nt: TGTGCCAGCAGCCAAGGCGTAAACACCGGGGAGCTGTTTTTT; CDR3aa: CASSQGVNTGELFF
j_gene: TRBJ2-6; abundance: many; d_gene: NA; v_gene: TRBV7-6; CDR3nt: TGTGCCAGCAGCTCATATACTAGCCGACCTCACTCTGGGGCCAACGTCCTGACTTTC; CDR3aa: CASSSYTSRPHSGANVLTF
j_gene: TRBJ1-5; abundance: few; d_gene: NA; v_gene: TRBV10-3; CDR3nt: TGTGCCATCAGTGAGGCGGGCGATAGCAATCAGCCCCAGCATTTT; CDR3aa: CAISEAGDSNQPQHF
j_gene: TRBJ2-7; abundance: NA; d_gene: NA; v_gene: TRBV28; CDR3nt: TGTGCCAGCAGTTTGGAACAGTCCAACGAGCAGTACTTC; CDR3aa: CASSLEQSNEQYF
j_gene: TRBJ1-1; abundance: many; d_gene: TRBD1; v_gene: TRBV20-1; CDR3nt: TGCAGTGCTAGAGGACAGGGACAAAGCGGGGACACTGAAGCTTTCTTT; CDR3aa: CSARGQGQSGDTEAFF
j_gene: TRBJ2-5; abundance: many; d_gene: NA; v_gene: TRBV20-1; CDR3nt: TGCAGTGCCAAGGGAGCGGAGAACCCAAAGACCCAGTACTTC; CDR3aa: CSAKGAENPKTQYF
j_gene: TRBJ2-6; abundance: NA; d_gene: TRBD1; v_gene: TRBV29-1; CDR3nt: TGCAGCGTTGTTTCGGGACAGGGGGGCATGGGGGCCAACGTCCTGACTTTC; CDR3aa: CSVVSGQGGMGANVLTF
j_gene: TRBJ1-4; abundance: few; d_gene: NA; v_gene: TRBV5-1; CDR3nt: TGCGCCAGCAGCTTGGGCGGCAGGGGAGATGAAAAACTGTTTTTT; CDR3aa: CASSLGGRGDEKLFF
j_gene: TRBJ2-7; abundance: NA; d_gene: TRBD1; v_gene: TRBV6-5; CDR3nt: TGTGCCAGCAGTTACGGTCCAGGGGGCCCCTATTCCGAGCAGTACTTC; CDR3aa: CASSYGPGGPYSEQYF
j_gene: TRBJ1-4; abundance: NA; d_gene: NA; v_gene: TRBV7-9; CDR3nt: TGTGCCAGTACGACTGCAGCTAATGAAAAACTGTTTTTT; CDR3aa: CASTTAANEKLFF
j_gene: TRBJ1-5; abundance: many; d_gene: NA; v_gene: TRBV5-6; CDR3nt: TGTGCCAGCAGCTTGGGGCCAGGGGTTCAGCCCCAGCATTTT; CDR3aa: CASSLGPGVQPQHF
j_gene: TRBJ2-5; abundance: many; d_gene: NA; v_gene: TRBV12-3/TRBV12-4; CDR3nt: TGTGCCAGCAGTTTAGTACGCAGCGGACTACAAGAGACCCAGTACTTC; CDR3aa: CASSLVRSGLQETQYF